This TCR beta chain was identified in a study of T cells in women clearing cervical HPV infection. TCRdb's copy holds only in-frame clones and misses some; the assay was immunoSEQ multiplex PCR. The table lists 20,000 to 25,000 clones. Trimming took off 6 bases at V and 9 bases at J, with 18 bases between the two ends. CDR3 size: 14 residues. Germline CDR1 reads DFQATT; CDR2 reads SNEGSKA (reference sequence). About this clone itself: The missing CDR3 end, 3 residues past where the read stops, is filled in from the germline J gene.

This clonotype was sampled from a woman between 18 and 70 years old with a cervical HPV16 infection that either progressed to CIN3+ or cleared (not recorded which). Sample: blood buffy coat. This sequence joins TRBV20-1 and TRBJ1-6; possible D gene TRBD1, 5 bases. CDR3 loop: CSALREYETSPLHF. The DNA read from the CDR3 is TGCAGTGCCCTCAGGGAGTATGAAACTTCACCC.